One and the same sample provided the 8 T cell receptor beta chains below, sequenced in a study of control samples from healthy donors and cancer patients. Assay: immunoSEQ multiplex PCR; the TCRdb copy retains only in-frame clones and omits some. The sample records approximately 150,000 clones, almost 90% being singletons. The source material was blood. All receptors come from a man between 18 and 35 years old in good health.

This clone was observed a handful of times. The chain combines TRBV19 with TRBJ2-7; 8 positions match TRBD2. CDR1 LNHDA and CDR2 SQIVND come from the germline V gene (reference sequence). The CDR3 sequence is 13 residues long. J gave up 1 base and V 9 bases, and 5 bases lay outside the gene matches. The CDR3 reads CASRGGRSYEQYF. CDR3 nucleotides: TGTGCCAGCCGGGGGGGCCGATCCTACGAGCAGTACTTC.

The V and J genes are TRBV5-1 and TRBJ2-5; 8 bases map to TRBD1. Germline V lookup: CDR1 SGHRS, CDR2 YFSETQ. The V segment lost 7 bases and the J segment 4 bases; nucleotides outside the gene matches: 12. The CDR3 has 15 amino acids. The CDR3 spells CASSGGAGLRETQYF. CDR3 nucleotide sequence: TGCGCCAGCTCAGGGGGCGCAGGCCTGAGAGAGACCCAGTACTTC.

J is TRBJ2-2 and V is TRBV19; D gene ambiguous. This CDR3 has 16 residues. Germline CDR1 and CDR2: LNHDA and SQIVND (reference sequence). The V gene lost 8 bases and the J gene lost 2 bases, with 18 bases spanning the gap. The CDR3 DNA sequence: TGTGCCAGTCTCCCGATGATGGACGGCAACACCGGGGAGCTGTTTTTT. Protein: CASLPMMDGNTGELFF.

The V gene is TRBV27, the J gene TRBJ1-2; a weak D match, TRBD1 (6 bases). CDR1 MNHEY and CDR2 SMNVEV come from the germline V gene (reference sequence). With 6 bases removed from V and 0 bases from J, the gap between germline ends came to 14 bases. The CDR3 length is 15 residues. CDR3 DNA: TGTGCCAGCAGACAGGGAACCGGAGCTAACTATGGCTACACCTTC. Its translation: CASRQGTGANYGYTF.

This sequence joins TRBV27 and TRBJ2-1; perhaps D is TRBD1 or TRBD2 (5 bases each). The ends were cut back, 4 bases at V and 6 bases at J, with 13 bases in the middle. CDR1 is MNHEY and CDR2 is SMNVEV in the germline V gene (reference sequence). This CDR3 is built from 14 residues. CDR3 protein: CASSWAPRGNEQFF. The CDR3 DNA is TGTGCCAGCAGTTGGGCCCCGAGGGGCAATGAGCAGTTCTTC.

This chain connects TRBV5-1 to TRBJ2-7; possible D gene TRBD1, 6 bases. Trimming took off 0 bases at V and 0 bases at J, with 7 bases between the two ends. CDR3 size: 14 residues. CDR1 SGHRS and CDR2 YFSETQ come from the germline V gene. The DNA of the CDR3 is TGCGCCAGCAGCTTGGACAGGGTCTCCTACGAGCAGTACTTC. It yields the protein CASSLDRVSYEQYF. The variable domain in full, completed from reference TRBV5-1 and TRBJ2-7, reads KAGVTQTPRYLIKTRGQQVTLSCSPISGHRSVSWYQQTPGQGLQFLFEYFSETQRNKGNFPGRFSGRQFSNSRSEMNVSTLELGDSALYLCASSLDRVSYEQYFGPGTRLTVT.

The table lists this clone with a count of one. The chain has TRBV7-3 and TRBJ1-1; D is possibly TRBD1 (6 bases). V shed 5 bases and J shed 1 base, with 11 bases lying between them. Germline V lookup: CDR1 SGHTA, CDR2 FQGTGA. This CDR3 has 14 amino acids. CDR3 region: CASSQGTENTEAFF. The CDR3 DNA reads as TGTGCCAGCAGCCAGGGGACGGAGAACACTGAAGCTTTCTTT.

This chain links TRBV28 with TRBJ2-4, with D uncertain. Deletions cut 7 bases from V and 1 base from J, with 14 bases between. Germline assignment: CDR1 MDHEN and CDR2 SYDVKM. The CDR3 totals 15 residues. The CDR3 bases are TGTGCCAGCACCTCTCTGAAGGGTGCCAAAAACATTCAGTACTTC. Protein product: CASTSLKGAKNIQYF.